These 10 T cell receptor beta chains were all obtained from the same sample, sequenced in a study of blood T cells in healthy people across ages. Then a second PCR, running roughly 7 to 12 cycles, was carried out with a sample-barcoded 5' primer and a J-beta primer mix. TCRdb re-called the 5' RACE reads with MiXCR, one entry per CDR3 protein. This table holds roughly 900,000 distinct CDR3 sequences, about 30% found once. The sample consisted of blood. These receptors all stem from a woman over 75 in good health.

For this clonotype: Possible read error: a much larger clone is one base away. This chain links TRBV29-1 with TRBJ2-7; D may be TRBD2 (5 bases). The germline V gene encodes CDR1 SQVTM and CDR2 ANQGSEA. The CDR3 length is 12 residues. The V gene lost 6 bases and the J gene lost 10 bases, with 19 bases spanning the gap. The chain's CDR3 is CSVSLGSGSQYF. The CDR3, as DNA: TGCAGCGTCTCCCTGGGTTCGGGGAGTCAGTACTTC.

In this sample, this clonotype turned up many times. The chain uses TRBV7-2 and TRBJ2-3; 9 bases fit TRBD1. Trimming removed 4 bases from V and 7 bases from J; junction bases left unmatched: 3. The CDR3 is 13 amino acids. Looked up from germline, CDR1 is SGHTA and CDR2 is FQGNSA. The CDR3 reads CASSSGQGYTQYF. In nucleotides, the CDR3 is TGTGCCAGCAGCTCGGGACAGGGATATACGCAGTATTTT.

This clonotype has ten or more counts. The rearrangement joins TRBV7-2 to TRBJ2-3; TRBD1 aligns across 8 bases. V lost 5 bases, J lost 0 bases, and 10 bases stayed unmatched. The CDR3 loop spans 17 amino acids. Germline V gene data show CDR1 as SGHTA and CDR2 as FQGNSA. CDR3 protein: CASSTGTGVRSTDTQYF. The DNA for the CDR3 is TGTGCCAGCAGCACAGGGACAGGCGTACGGAGCACAGATACGCAGTATTTT.

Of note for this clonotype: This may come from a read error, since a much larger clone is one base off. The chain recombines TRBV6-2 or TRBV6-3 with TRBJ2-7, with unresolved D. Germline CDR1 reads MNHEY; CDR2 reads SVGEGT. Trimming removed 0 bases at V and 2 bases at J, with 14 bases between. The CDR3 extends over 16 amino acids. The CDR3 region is CASSYSIGALPYEQYF. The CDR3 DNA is TGTGCCAGCAGTTACTCGATCGGTGCGTTGCCCTACGAGCAGTACTTC.

CDR3 DNA: TGTGCCAGCAGTTCCGGGACAGCTTCTGAGCCCCAGCATTTT. Protein product: CASSSGTASEPQHF. The V and J genes are TRBV7-9 and TRBJ1-5, with 7 bases that match TRBD1. The trim removed 6 bases at V and 8 bases at J, leaving 10 bases unmatched. The V gene's germline CDR1 is SEHNR and CDR2 FQNEAQ (reference sequence). This CDR3 contains 14 residues.

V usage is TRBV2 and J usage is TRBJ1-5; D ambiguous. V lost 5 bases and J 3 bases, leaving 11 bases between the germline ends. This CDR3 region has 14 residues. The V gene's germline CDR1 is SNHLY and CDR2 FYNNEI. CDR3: CASSKVGFNQPQHF. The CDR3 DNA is TGTGCCAGCAGTAAAGTGGGGTTCAATCAGCCCCAGCATTTT.

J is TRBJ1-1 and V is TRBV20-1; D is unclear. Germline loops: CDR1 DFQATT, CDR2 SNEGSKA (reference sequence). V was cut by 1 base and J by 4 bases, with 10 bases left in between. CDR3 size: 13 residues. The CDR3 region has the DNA TGCAGTGCTAGAGTTGCCGGGGTCACTGAAGCTTTCTTT. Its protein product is CSARVAGVTEAFF.

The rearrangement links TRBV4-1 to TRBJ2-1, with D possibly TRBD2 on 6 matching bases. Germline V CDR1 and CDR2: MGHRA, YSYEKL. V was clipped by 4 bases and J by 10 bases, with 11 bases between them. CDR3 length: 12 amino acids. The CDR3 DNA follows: TGCGCCAGCAGCCCCTTCGGGAGCGAGCAGTTCTTC. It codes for CASSPFGSEQFF.

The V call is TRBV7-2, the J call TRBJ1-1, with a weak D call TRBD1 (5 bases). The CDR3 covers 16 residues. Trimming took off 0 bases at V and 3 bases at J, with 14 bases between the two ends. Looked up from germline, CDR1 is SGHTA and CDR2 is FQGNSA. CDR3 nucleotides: TGTGCCAGCAGCTTAGCGCAGGGCAGGGTGGACACTGAAGCTTTCTTT. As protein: CASSLAQGRVDTEAFF.

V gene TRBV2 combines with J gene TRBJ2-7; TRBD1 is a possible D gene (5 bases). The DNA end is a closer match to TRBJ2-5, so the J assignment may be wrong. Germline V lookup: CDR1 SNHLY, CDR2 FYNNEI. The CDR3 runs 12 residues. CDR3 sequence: CASTDSVKTQYF. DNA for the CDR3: TGTGCCAGCACTGACAGTGTAAAGACCCAGTACTTC.